The rows below give T cell receptor beta chains drawn from one sample of a study of blood T cells in healthy people across ages. TCRdb used MiXCR to reprocess the 5' RACE reads, holding one entry per CDR3 protein. The sample comprises over 700,000 distinct CDR3 sequences, approximately 25% of which are singletons, and around 9.2% rests with the top ten. This sample also appeared in a second study, on T cells of mothers and their children.

Sequencing was carried out using blood. The receptors shown here come from a boy aged 5-17 years in good health. Both conserved end residues are part of each CDR3. The D gene is left open where the match is weak. Size tells how often a clone was seen (once, few, many) or the class of an expanded clone, and some rows leave it out.

abundance: few; d_gene: NA; j_gene: TRBJ2-1; v_gene: TRBV5-1; CDR3aa: CASGWRGSNNEQFF; CDR3nt: TGCGCCAGCGGCTGGCGGGGAAGCAACAATGAGCAGTTCTTC
abundance: NA; d_gene: TRBD2; j_gene: TRBJ2-5; v_gene: TRBV18; CDR3aa: CASSPLAGEDQETQYF; CDR3nt: TGTGCCAGCTCACCACTAGCGGGGGAGGACCAAGAGACCCAGTACTTC
abundance: few; d_gene: NA; j_gene: TRBJ1-5; v_gene: TRBV7-2; CDR3aa: CASSAPGLNNQPQHF; CDR3nt: TGTGCCAGCAGCGCCCCGGGGTTGAACAATCAGCCCCAGCATTTT
abundance: few; d_gene: TRBD1; j_gene: TRBJ2-3; v_gene: TRBV28; CDR3aa: CATLHGGRTGARGTNTQYF; CDR3nt: TGTGCCACCCTTCACGGTGGGCGGACAGGGGCTAGAGGCACAAATACGCAGTATTTT
abundance: NA; d_gene: NA; j_gene: TRBJ2-1; v_gene: TRBV7-2; CDR3aa: CASSPGPSYEQFF; CDR3nt: TGTGCCAGCAGCCCGGGACCTAGCTATGAGCAGTTCTTC
abundance: few; d_gene: TRBD1; j_gene: TRBJ2-3; v_gene: TRBV9; CDR3aa: CASSVGQATDTQYF; CDR3nt: TGTGCCAGCAGCGTCGGACAGGCCACAGATACGCAGTATTTT
abundance: few; d_gene: TRBD1; j_gene: TRBJ2-5; v_gene: TRBV29-1; CDR3aa: CSVRGQTKETQYF; CDR3nt: TGCAGCGTTCGGGGACAGACCAAAGAGACCCAGTACTTC
abundance: NA; d_gene: NA; j_gene: TRBJ1-4; v_gene: TRBV12-3/TRBV12-4; CDR3aa: CASRMDRTNEKLFF; CDR3nt: TGTGCCAGCAGGATGGACAGAACTAATGAAAAACTGTTTTTT
abundance: few; d_gene: NA; j_gene: TRBJ2-7; v_gene: TRBV12-3/TRBV12-4; CDR3aa: CASSYDRLRDYEQYF; CDR3nt: TGTGCCAGCAGTTACGACCGACTAAGGGACTACGAGCAGTACTTC
abundance: few; d_gene: TRBD2; j_gene: TRBJ2-4; v_gene: TRBV25-1; CDR3aa: CASSGAGGYIQYF; CDR3nt: TGTGCCAGCAGTGGGGCGGGAGGTTACATTCAGTACTTC
abundance: few; d_gene: TRBD2; j_gene: TRBJ2-5; v_gene: TRBV28; CDR3aa: CASSLYPTGGVVETQYF; CDR3nt: TGTGCCAGCAGTCTCTATCCTACGGGAGGAGTTGTAGAGACCCAGTACTTC
abundance: few; d_gene: NA; j_gene: TRBJ1-6; v_gene: TRBV5-6; CDR3aa: CASSAPGSPLHF; CDR3nt: TGTGCCAGCAGCGCCCCAGGGTCACCCCTCCACTTT
abundance: few; d_gene: TRBD2; j_gene: TRBJ2-1; v_gene: TRBV4-1; CDR3aa: CASSPKLAGLYNEQFF; CDR3nt: TGCGCCAGCAGCCCGAAGCTAGCGGGCTTATACAATGAGCAGTTCTTC
abundance: NA; d_gene: NA; j_gene: TRBJ2-1; v_gene: TRBV20-1; CDR3aa: CSARGSGNEQFF; CDR3nt: TGCAGTGCTAGAGGCTCGGGGAATGAGCAGTTCTTC
abundance: NA; d_gene: TRBD2; j_gene: TRBJ2-5; v_gene: TRBV20-1; CDR3aa: CSAILPGTSGIQETQYF; CDR3nt: TGCAGTGCCATCCTCCCAGGGACTAGCGGGATACAAGAGACCCAGTACTTC
abundance: NA; d_gene: TRBD2; j_gene: TRBJ2-3; v_gene: TRBV7-2; CDR3aa: CASSLEPSGRNTQYF; CDR3nt: TGTGCCAGCAGCTTAGAGCCTAGCGGGAGGAATACGCAGTATTTT
abundance: NA; d_gene: NA; j_gene: TRBJ2-1; v_gene: TRBV11-2; CDR3aa: CASTSLVTYNEQFF; CDR3nt: TGTGCCAGCACCTCCCTAGTAACCTACAATGAGCAGTTCTTC
abundance: few; d_gene: NA; j_gene: TRBJ2-2; v_gene: TRBV7-3; CDR3aa: CASSHSSRGATGELFF; CDR3nt: TGTGCCAGCAGCCATTCTAGCAGGGGGGCCACCGGGGAGCTGTTTTTT
abundance: NA; d_gene: NA; j_gene: TRBJ1-5; v_gene: TRBV5-1; CDR3aa: CASSLDVNQPQHF; CDR3nt: TGCGCCAGCAGCTTGGACGTGAATCAGCCCCAGCATTTT
abundance: NA; d_gene: TRBD2; j_gene: TRBJ2-3; v_gene: TRBV20-1; CDR3aa: CSGQFSGARFTDTQYF; CDR3nt: TGCAGTGGGCAATTCAGCGGGGCCCGCTTCACAGATACGCAGTATTTT
abundance: NA; d_gene: TRBD1; j_gene: TRBJ1-2; v_gene: TRBV4-1; CDR3aa: CASSQEGQGSYGYTF; CDR3nt: TGCGCCAGCAGCCAAGAGGGACAGGGCTCCTATGGCTACACCTTC
abundance: NA; d_gene: TRBD1; j_gene: TRBJ2-6; v_gene: TRBV3-1; CDR3aa: CASSQGQGTGANVLTF; CDR3nt: TGTGCCAGCAGCCAAGGACAGGGGACTGGGGCCAACGTCCTGACTTTC
abundance: NA; d_gene: TRBD2; j_gene: TRBJ2-1; v_gene: TRBV4-3; CDR3aa: CASSQDGSGGAYNEQFF; CDR3nt: TGCGCCAGCAGCCAAGATGGGAGCGGGGGGGCGTACAATGAGCAGTTCTTC
abundance: NA; d_gene: TRBD1; j_gene: TRBJ1-1; v_gene: TRBV7-9; CDR3aa: CASSSRDSANTEAFF; CDR3nt: TGTGCCAGCAGCTCCCGGGACAGCGCGAACACTGAAGCTTTCTTT
abundance: few; d_gene: NA; j_gene: TRBJ2-1; v_gene: TRBV28; CDR3aa: CASTSLITSSYNEQFF; CDR3nt: TGTGCCAGCACCTCATTAATCACTAGCTCCTACAATGAGCAGTTCTTC
abundance: NA; d_gene: NA; j_gene: TRBJ2-7; v_gene: TRBV5-1; CDR3aa: CASRSGGGVAYEQYF; CDR3nt: TGCGCCAGCAGGTCCGGAGGGGGAGTAGCGTACGAGCAGTACTTC
abundance: few; d_gene: TRBD1; j_gene: TRBJ2-5; v_gene: TRBV13; CDR3aa: CASSLGRQGWTQYF; CDR3nt: TGTGCCAGCAGCTTAGGTCGACAGGGTTGGACCCAGTACTTC
abundance: many; d_gene: NA; j_gene: TRBJ2-5; v_gene: TRBV11-2; CDR3aa: CASSLVARETQYF; CDR3nt: TGCGCCAGCAGCTTGGTGGCGAGGGAGACCCAGTACTTC
abundance: few; d_gene: NA; j_gene: TRBJ2-1; v_gene: TRBV6-2/TRBV6-3; CDR3aa: CASSGFLGSEQFF; CDR3nt: TGTGCCAGCAGTGGATTCCTAGGTAGTGAGCAGTTCTTC
abundance: NA; d_gene: TRBD1; j_gene: TRBJ1-4; v_gene: TRBV19; CDR3aa: CASSMTGTGNEKLFF; CDR3nt: TGTGCCAGTAGTATGACCGGGACAGGGAACGAAAAACTGTTTTTT
abundance: NA; d_gene: NA; j_gene: TRBJ2-4; v_gene: TRBV12-3/TRBV12-4; CDR3aa: CASTQEEITKNIQYF; CDR3nt: TGTGCCAGCACCCAAGAAGAAATAACCAAAAACATTCAGTACTTC
abundance: few; d_gene: NA; j_gene: TRBJ1-2; v_gene: TRBV4-3; CDR3aa: CASSQVGGPRTNYGYTF; CDR3nt: TGCGCCAGCAGCCAAGTGGGGGGCCCGAGGACTAACTATGGCTACACCTTC
abundance: many; d_gene: NA; j_gene: TRBJ2-3; v_gene: TRBV7-9; CDR3aa: CASSLDTQYF; CDR3nt: TGTGCCAGCAGTTTAGATACGCAGTATTTT
abundance: once; d_gene: NA; j_gene: TRBJ2-7; v_gene: TRBV29-1; CDR3aa: CSVEGLDSGPYEQYF; CDR3nt: TGCAGCGTTGAAGGCTTGGATAGCGGTCCCTACGAGCAGTACTTC
abundance: NA; d_gene: NA; j_gene: TRBJ1-3; v_gene: TRBV6-1; CDR3aa: CASSEATDNHFYSGNTIYF; CDR3nt: TGTGCCAGCAGTGAAGCGACGGATAACCACTTCTACTCTGGAAACACCATATATTTT
abundance: NA; d_gene: NA; j_gene: TRBJ2-3; v_gene: TRBV14; CDR3aa: CASSPIILASTDTQYF; CDR3nt: TGTGCCAGCAGCCCTATAATACTAGCCAGCACAGATACGCAGTATTTT
abundance: NA; d_gene: NA; j_gene: TRBJ2-5; v_gene: TRBV7-2; CDR3aa: CASSGQIGETQYF; CDR3nt: TGTGCCAGCAGCGGACAGATCGGGGAGACCCAGTACTTC
abundance: NA; d_gene: TRBD2; j_gene: TRBJ2-1; v_gene: TRBV7-2; CDR3aa: CASSIRTSGGAEQFF; CDR3nt: TGTGCCAGCAGCATACGGACTAGCGGGGGGGCTGAGCAGTTCTTC
abundance: NA; d_gene: NA; j_gene: TRBJ1-5; v_gene: TRBV27; CDR3aa: CASSFALGQPQHF; CDR3nt: TGTGCCAGCAGTTTCGCTCTGGGTCAGCCTCAGCATTTT
abundance: few; d_gene: TRBD2; j_gene: TRBJ2-1; v_gene: TRBV6-6; CDR3aa: CASSPGGRNEQFF; CDR3nt: TGTGCCAGCAGCCCGGGGGGGCGAAATGAGCAGTTCTTC
abundance: NA; d_gene: TRBD2; j_gene: TRBJ2-1; v_gene: TRBV11-2; CDR3aa: CASSLVLAGGLSEQFF; CDR3nt: TGTGCCAGCAGCTTAGTGTTGGCGGGGGGGCTTAGTGAGCAGTTCTTC
abundance: NA; d_gene: NA; j_gene: TRBJ2-1; v_gene: TRBV2; CDR3aa: CASRAGRVNEQFF; CDR3nt: TGTGCCAGCAGGGCAGGGCGTGTGAATGAGCAGTTCTTC
abundance: NA; d_gene: NA; j_gene: TRBJ2-7; v_gene: TRBV29-1; CDR3aa: CSVEALDEQYF; CDR3nt: TGCAGCGTTGAAGCCCTAGACGAGCAGTACTTC
abundance: NA; d_gene: TRBD2; j_gene: TRBJ2-1; v_gene: TRBV7-2; CDR3aa: CASSLAPSGARNEQFF; CDR3nt: TGTGCCAGCAGCTTAGCGCCTAGCGGGGCTCGCAATGAGCAGTTCTTC
abundance: few; d_gene: TRBD1; j_gene: TRBJ2-7; v_gene: TRBV4-2; CDR3aa: CASSPGTAFFYEQYF; CDR3nt: TGTGCCAGCAGCCCCGGGACAGCCTTCTTCTACGAGCAGTACTTC
abundance: NA; d_gene: TRBD2; j_gene: TRBJ2-4; v_gene: TRBV7-2; CDR3aa: CASSSGLAGGPDIQYF; CDR3nt: TGTGCCAGCAGCTCGGGACTAGCGGGAGGGCCCGACATTCAGTACTTC
abundance: few; d_gene: TRBD1; j_gene: TRBJ1-5; v_gene: TRBV12-3/TRBV12-4; CDR3aa: CASSPRGQGLNQPQHF; CDR3nt: TGTGCCAGCAGTCCACGGGGACAGGGCTTGAATCAGCCCCAGCATTTT
abundance: NA; d_gene: NA; j_gene: TRBJ1-5; v_gene: TRBV7-2; CDR3aa: CASSLDLGGNQPQHF; CDR3nt: TGTGCCAGCAGCTTAGATCTGGGGGGCAATCAGCCCCAGCATTTT
abundance: few; d_gene: NA; j_gene: TRBJ2-7; v_gene: TRBV29-1; CDR3aa: CSAQVGTGTYEQYF; CDR3nt: TGCAGCGCTCAAGTGGGGACTGGAACCTACGAGCAGTACTTC
abundance: NA; d_gene: TRBD1; j_gene: TRBJ2-1; v_gene: TRBV11-2; CDR3aa: CASSLGTGGEQFF; CDR3nt: TGTGCCAGCAGCTTAGGTACAGGGGGCGAGCAGTTCTTC
abundance: NA; d_gene: NA; j_gene: TRBJ2-3; v_gene: TRBV5-1; CDR3aa: CASSLGQSPDTQYF; CDR3nt: TGCGCCAGCAGCTTGGGACAGTCCCCAGATACGCAGTATTTT
abundance: few; d_gene: NA; j_gene: TRBJ1-1; v_gene: TRBV4-2; CDR3aa: CASSQAASVAFF; CDR3nt: TGTGCCAGCAGCCAAGCGGCGTCGGTAGCTTTCTTT
abundance: NA; d_gene: TRBD1; j_gene: TRBJ1-4; v_gene: TRBV9; CDR3aa: CASSVLPGGGELFF; CDR3nt: TGTGCCAGCAGCGTTCTACCAGGGGGAGGAGAACTGTTTTTT
abundance: NA; d_gene: NA; j_gene: TRBJ2-6; v_gene: TRBV15; CDR3aa: CATSTSPPGANVLTF; CDR3nt: TGTGCCACCAGCACATCCCCCCCTGGGGCCAACGTCCTGACTTTC
abundance: NA; d_gene: TRBD2; j_gene: TRBJ2-1; v_gene: TRBV9; CDR3aa: CASSLSGSIDNEQFF; CDR3nt: TGTGCCAGCAGCCTTAGCGGGAGCATCGACAATGAGCAGTTCTTC